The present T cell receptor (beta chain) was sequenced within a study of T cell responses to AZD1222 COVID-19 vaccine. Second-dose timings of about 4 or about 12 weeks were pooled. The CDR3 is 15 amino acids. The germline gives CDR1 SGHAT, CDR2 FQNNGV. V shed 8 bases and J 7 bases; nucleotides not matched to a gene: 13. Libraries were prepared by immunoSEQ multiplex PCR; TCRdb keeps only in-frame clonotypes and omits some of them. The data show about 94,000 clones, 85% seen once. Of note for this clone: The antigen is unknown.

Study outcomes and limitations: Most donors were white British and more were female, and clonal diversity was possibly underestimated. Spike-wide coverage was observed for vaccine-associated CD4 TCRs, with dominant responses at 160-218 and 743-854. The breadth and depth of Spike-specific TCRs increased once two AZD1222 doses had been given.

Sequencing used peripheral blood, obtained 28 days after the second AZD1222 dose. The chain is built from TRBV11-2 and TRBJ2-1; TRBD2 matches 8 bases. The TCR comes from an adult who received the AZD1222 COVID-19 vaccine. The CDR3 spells CASRQPARGGNEQFF. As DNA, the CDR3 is TGTGCCAGCCGTCAGCCAGCCCGGGGGGGGAATGAGCAGTTCTTC.